This entry concerns a single T cell receptor (beta chain). The CDR3 runs to 13 residues. V was clipped by 4 bases and J by 8 bases, with 14 bases between them. The V gene's germline CDR1 is SGHAT and CDR2 FQNNGV. The entry originates in a study of blood T cell repertoires in COVID-19. Study summary: Acute and convalescent COVID-19 specimens originated in the United States, Italy and Spain. The analysed material was cDNA or gDNA that came from T cells, B-cell-depleted T cells, or PBMCs.

As originally analysed: The authors estimated nucleated cell counts from reference gene primer amplification. Sequencing was performed with immunoSEQ multiplex PCR; in TCRdb, only in-frame clones are kept and a portion is missing. The D gene and trimming were derived from the DNA, and the V and J assignments and clone size from that table. The sample holds about 250,000 clones, around 90% seen once. This rearrangement joins TRBV11-2 to TRBJ1-1; a weak D match, TRBD1 (6 bases). The sequence derives from a woman aged 40 to 55 who had recovered from COVID-19. Sequencing used peripheral blood. CDR3 in amino acids: CASSSRGGAEAFF. As DNA, the CDR3 is TGTGCCAGCAGCTCCCGCGGGGGGGCGGAAGCTTTCTTT. Complete variable domain (other parts from reference TRBV11-2 and TRBJ1-1): EAGVAQSPRYKIIEKRQSVAFWCNPISGHATLYWYQQILGQGPKLLIQFQNNGVVDDSQLPKDRFSAERLKGVDSTLKIQPAKLEDSAVYLCASSSRGGAEAFFGQGTRLTVV.